Each of the 27 T cell receptor beta chains below was sequenced from the same sample in a study of shared clonotypes between healthy human individuals. Repertoires were generated with immunoSEQ multiplex PCR, while TCRdb's copy carries only in-frame clones and drops some. The table lists 2,500,000 or so clones, around 90% of them singletons. Sequencing was carried out using naive CD4+ T cells sorted from blood. Subset described: CD45RA+ positively selected. Source of these receptors: a man younger than 35 in good health.

The V gene is TRBV7-2, the J gene TRBJ2-7, with 8 bases matching TRBD2. Looked up from germline, CDR1 is SGHTA and CDR2 is FQGNSA. The V and J ends lost 0 bases and 4 bases, in that order; junction bases with no gene match: 5. This CDR3 comprises 15 residues. The CDR3 here is CASSLARGAGYEQYF. The CDR3 DNA sequence: TGTGCCAGCAGCTTAGCGCGGGGGGCAGGTTACGAGCAGTACTTC.

In its sample, this clone was seen once. The chain uses TRBV14 and TRBJ2-2; maybe TRBD1 (7 bases). The germline CDR1 and CDR2 sequences are SGHDN and FVKESK. The CDR3 loop spans 16 amino acids. The germline V and J ends were trimmed by 3 bases and 4 bases, with 15 bases remaining between them. The CDR3 DNA reads TGTGCCAGCAGCCATCCGGGGGACAGTTTCACCGGGGAGCTGTTTTTT. Translation: CASSHPGDSFTGELFF.

This CDR3 reads CASSLSEGVNEQFF. The CDR3 coding sequence is TGTGCCAGCAGCTTGTCGGAGGGTGTGAATGAGCAGTTCTTC. This sequence joins TRBV7-9 and TRBJ2-1; a weak D match, TRBD2 (6 bases). Trimming pared 3 bases from V and 7 bases from J, leaving 13 bases between. The CDR3 is 14 amino acids. Germline V lookup: CDR1 SEHNR, CDR2 FQNEAQ (reference sequence).

The chain employs TRBV14 and TRBJ2-5, with D tentatively TRBD1 (5 bases). Trimming cost V 1 base and J 9 bases, with 12 bases left between them. The CDR3 spans 13 residues. The germline V gene has CDR1 SGHDN and CDR2 FVKESK. The DNA of the CDR3 is TGTGCCAGCAGCCAAGGGGGCTATTTGGCCCAGTACTTC. Protein: CASSQGGYLAQYF.

The rearrangement joins TRBV28 to TRBJ2-2; D tentatively fits TRBD1 or TRBD2 (5 bases each). The V end was cut by 6 bases, the J end by 5 bases, with 25 bases between. CDR1 is MDHEN, CDR2 SYDVKM, per germline. This CDR3 has 18 amino acids. This CDR3 reads CASSPGGLWQGRTGELFF. CDR3 DNA sequence: TGTGCCAGCAGCCCAGGAGGATTGTGGCAGGGTCGGACCGGGGAGCTGTTTTTT.

This chain connects TRBV18 to TRBJ2-3; D is unclear. This CDR3 comprises 14 residues. In germline, CDR1 is KGHSH, CDR2 LQKENI. The ends were cut back, 4 bases at V and 2 bases at J, with 10 bases in the middle. The CDR3 nucleotides read TGTGCCAGCTCACGGGCAGCAACCACAGATACGCAGTATTTT. This codes for CASSRAATTDTQYF.

The chain is built from TRBV5-1 and TRBJ1-5; D call uncertain. V dropped 0 bases and J dropped 0 bases, with 7 bases sitting between them. The CDR3 is 15 amino acids. Germline lookup yields CDR1 SGHRS and CDR2 YFSETQ. The CDR3 coding sequence is TGCGCCAGCAGCTTGGGTCCTTATAGCAATCAGCCCCAGCATTTT. This codes for CASSLGPYSNQPQHF.

The count of this clone is one. The chain combines TRBV2 with TRBJ1-1; 8 bases fit TRBD1. The CDR3 length is 14 residues. The germline gives CDR1 SNHLY, CDR2 FYNNEI. Losses at the gene ends were 4 bases for V and 11 bases for J; bases not matched to a gene: 12. The CDR3 protein is CASSGQGSTVMAFF. Written as DNA, the CDR3 is TGTGCCAGCAGTGGACAGGGGTCTACCGTTATGGCTTTCTTT.

This chain links TRBV2 with TRBJ2-3, with 11 positions matching TRBD2. Germline CDR1 reads SNHLY; CDR2 reads FYNNEI. V lost 8 bases and J lost 3; bases outside the gene matches: 7. This CDR3 is 15 amino acids long. Here the CDR3 DNA reads TGTGCCAGCGCACTAGCGGGAGTTGGGACAGATACGCAGTATTTT. Translated: CASALAGVGTDTQYF.

The chain joins TRBV19 to TRBJ2-3; 8 bases are a match to TRBD2. V shed 10 bases, J shed 4 bases, and the junction held 4 bases outside the gene matches. Germline loops: CDR1 LNHDA, CDR2 SQIVND (reference sequence). The CDR3 runs to 12 residues. The CDR3 DNA reads as TGTGCCACCCGGGGGGGTGCAGATACGCAGTATTTT. The encoded protein is CATRGGADTQYF.

With respect to this clone: The identical CDR3 is also encoded by other nucleotide sequences in the sample. This chain connects TRBV5-1 to TRBJ2-5, with TRBD1 as a possible D gene (7 bases). V lost 4 bases and J lost 3, with 16 bases in between. The CDR3 has 15 residues. The germline V gene has CDR1 SGHRS and CDR2 YFSETQ. The CDR3 loop is CASSRLGDREETQYF. Here the CDR3 DNA reads TGCGCCAGCAGCCGACTAGGCGACAGGGAAGAGACCCAGTACTTC.

V and J are TRBV10-2 and TRBJ1-6; D remains ambiguous. V was clipped by 3 bases and J by 5 bases, with 8 bases between them. Germline lookup yields CDR1 WSHSY and CDR2 SAAADI. The CDR3 sequence is 14 residues long. Here the CDR3 reads CASSETGDNSPLHF. The DNA of the CDR3 is TGCGCCAGCAGTGAAACGGGAGATAATTCACCCCTCCACTTT.

A remark on this clone: Within the sample, other DNA sequences also encode this same CDR3. The chain links TRBV18 to TRBJ1-1; 7 bases align to TRBD1. Per germline, CDR1 KGHSH and CDR2 LQKENI. The CDR3 has 14 amino acids. V lost 0 bases to trimming and J lost 4 bases; unmatched junction nucleotides: 2. CDR3 loop: CASSPPAGGTEAFF. The CDR3 DNA reads as TGTGCCAGCTCACCACCGGCAGGGGGCACTGAAGCTTTCTTT.

This chain connects TRBV7-9 to TRBJ1-1; D possibly corresponds to TRBD1 (5 bases). V dropped 3 bases and J dropped 0 bases, with 11 bases sitting between them. The length of the CDR3 is 15 residues. Germline CDR1 SEHNR, CDR2 FQNEAQ (reference sequence). The CDR3 loop is CASSFGGTMNTEAFF. In nucleotides, the CDR3 is TGTGCCAGCAGCTTTGGGGGGACCATGAACACTGAAGCTTTCTTT.

The V call is TRBV10-2, the J call TRBJ2-5, with D hard to call. Trimming took off 2 bases at V and 0 bases at J, with 7 bases between the two ends. Germline CDR1 and CDR2: WSHSY and SAAADI. The CDR3 is 14 amino acids. This CDR3 is CASSEPRHQETQYF. The DNA of the CDR3 is TGCGCCAGCAGTGAGCCACGACACCAAGAGACCCAGTACTTC.

The chain carries TRBV11-2 and TRBJ2-7; 10 bases are shared with TRBD2. The CDR3 has 19 amino acids. Germline CDR1 reads SGHAT; CDR2 reads FQNNGV. The J segment lost 6 bases and the V segment lost 4 bases, leaving 21 bases of the junction unmatched. CDR3 sequence: CASSSLLGASGGVSREQYF. The DNA for the CDR3 is TGTGCCAGCAGCTCCCTCCTGGGGGCTAGCGGGGGAGTCAGCCGCGAGCAGTACTTC.

This clone was counted between two and nine times. CDR3 sequence reads: CASNEGTGKAFF. The CDR3 DNA is TGTGCCAGCAACGAAGGGACAGGGAAAGCTTTCTTT. This chain connects TRBV2 to TRBJ1-1, with 9 bases aligning to TRBD1. Germline V gene lookup returns CDR1 SNHLY and CDR2 FYNNEI. The length of the CDR3 is 12 residues. The J segment lost 9 bases and the V segment lost 7 bases, leaving 6 bases of the junction unmatched. The full variable domain, its missing parts supplied by reference TRBV2 and TRBJ1-1, is EPEVTQTPSHQVTQMGQEVILRCVPISNHLYFYWYRQILGQKVEFLVSFYNNEISEKSEIFDDQFSVERPDGSNFTLKIRSTKLEDSAMYFCASNEGTGKAFFGQGTRLTVV.

J is TRBJ1-5 and V is TRBV6-1; D gene uncertain. Trimming took 6 bases from V and 9 from J, leaving 12 bases between them. The CDR3 spans 12 residues. Germline V CDR1 and CDR2: MNHNS, SASEGT. The CDR3 region has the DNA TGTGCCAGCAGACCCAGCACTGCGCCCCAGCATTTT. As protein: CASRPSTAPQHF.

This clone showed up just once. The chain is built from TRBV19 and TRBJ1-1; perhaps TRBD1 as D (5 bases). From germline, CDR1 is LNHDA and CDR2 SQIVND (reference sequence). This CDR3 region has 18 residues. V was cut by 0 bases and J by 2 bases, with 19 bases left in between. CDR3 nucleotides: TGTGCCAGTAGTATAGAAGGGCAGGGTCGCCGGGGAAACACTGAAGCTTTCTTT. Translation: CASSIEGQGRRGNTEAFF.

This clone was counted a few times. This chain's CDR3 is CASSQGTEPEAFF. In DNA, the CDR3 is TGTGCCAGCAGCCAAGGGACGGAACCTGAAGCTTTCTTT. V gene TRBV28 combines with J gene TRBJ1-1; a weak D match, TRBD1 (5 bases). The CDR3 has 13 residues. V lost 6 bases and J 6 bases, leaving 14 bases between the germline ends. From germline, CDR1 is MDHEN and CDR2 SYDVKM. Supplemented by reference TRBV28 and TRBJ1-1, the full variable domain reads DVKVTQSSRYLVKRTGEKVFLECVQDMDHENMFWYRQDPGLGLRLIYFSYDVKMKEKGDIPEGYSVSREKKERFSLILESASTNQTSMYLCASSQGTEPEAFFGQGTRLTVV.

A note on this clone: The same CDR3 can be traced to other DNA sequences in this sample. The chain joins TRBV5-4 to TRBJ1-2; D is uncertain. CDR3 length: 12 residues. The V gene lost 0 bases and the J gene lost 7 bases, with 7 bases spanning the gap. Germline loops: CDR1 SGHNT, CDR2 YYREEE (reference sequence). The CDR3 sequence is CASSLAGFGYTF. CDR3 in DNA: TGTGCCAGCAGCTTGGCGGGGTTTGGCTACACCTTC.

The chain links TRBV5-1 to TRBJ1-2; D remains unclear. Germline CDR1 is SGHRS and CDR2 is YFSETQ. The CDR3 totals 14 residues. Trimming took off 7 bases at V and 4 bases at J, with 17 bases between the two ends. The CDR3 sequence is CASGIGRPGYGYTF. CDR3 nucleotide sequence: TGCGCCAGCGGTATCGGCAGGCCGGGCTATGGCTACACCTTC.

The chain uses TRBV18 and TRBJ1-2; D is unresolved. V dropped 3 bases and J dropped 1 base, with 12 bases sitting between them. The V gene's germline CDR1 is KGHSH and CDR2 LQKENI. This CDR3 is built from 15 residues. DNA of the CDR3: TGTGCCAGCTCACCTTCGGGAGTCCTTAACTATGGCTACACCTTC. This sequence encodes CASSPSGVLNYGYTF.

The chain links TRBV5-1 to TRBJ2-3; TRBD1 might be the D (5 bases). V dropped 2 bases and J dropped 2 bases, with 9 bases sitting between them. The CDR3 is made up of 14 amino acids. The germline V gene encodes CDR1 SGHRS and CDR2 YFSETQ. CDR3 sequence (DNA): TGCGCCAGCAGCTTCGCACAGGACACAGATACGCAGTATTTT. This sequence encodes CASSFAQDTDTQYF.

This clone was found a few times. The rearrangement links TRBV29-1 to TRBJ1-1, with D maybe TRBD1 (5 bases). Between the trimmed V and J ends, which lost 6 bases and 10 bases, there was a span of 18 bases. Germline CDR1 SQVTM, CDR2 ANQGSEA. The CDR3 covers 12 residues. As DNA, the CDR3 is TGCAGCGTAGACAGCCAAGGTCTTGTAGCTTTCTTT. Its translation: CSVDSQGLVAFF.

The chain is built from TRBV25-1 and TRBJ1-4, with D hard to call. Deletions cut 7 bases from V and 4 bases from J, with 16 bases between. CDR1 is MGHDK, CDR2 SYGVNS, per germline. The CDR3 contains 15 residues. DNA of the CDR3: TGTGCCAGCAAAGCGTCCGGGCTGAGTAATGAAAAACTGTTTTTT. Amino acids: CASKASGLSNEKLFF.

To note about this clone: Distinct nucleotide sequences in the sample also encode this CDR3. The chain recombines TRBV7-2 with TRBJ1-5, with unresolved D. This CDR3 has 13 residues. Germline CDR1 SGHTA, CDR2 FQGNSA. Trimming left V 4 bases short and J 4 bases short, with 8 bases between. The CDR3 nucleotides are TGTGCCAGCAGCTCGATCGCTAATCAGCCCCAGCATTTT. It yields the protein CASSSIANQPQHF.